The entry below gives a single T cell receptor beta chain sequence along with its context. Participants came from some 26 US areas, aged roughly 18 to 89 years. These data come from a study of blood T cell repertoires in COVID-19. CDR3 length equals 13 residues. The germline V gene has CDR1 SGHTA and CDR2 FQGNSA. V lost 4 bases to trimming and J lost 3 bases, with 10 bases between them. Original handling: Reference gene primer amplification gave nucleated cell count estimates. Only in-frame clones appear in the TCRdb table, and some are missing; sequencing was by immunoSEQ multiplex PCR. The DNA gave D and trimming, while V, J and clone size come from that table. The repertoire includes nearly 250,000 clones, 90% of them detected once, and just over 0.85% sits in the top ten.

The chain carries TRBV7-2 and TRBJ2-7, with D possibly being TRBD2 (5 bases). Source material: PBMCs or T cells enriched from blood (not recorded which). This clonotype was sampled from a man aged 50-60 years who had been exposed to COVID-19. The CDR3 DNA sequence: TGTGCCAGCAGCTCGGGGTATTACTACGAGCAGTACTTC. It yields the protein CASSSGYYYEQYF.